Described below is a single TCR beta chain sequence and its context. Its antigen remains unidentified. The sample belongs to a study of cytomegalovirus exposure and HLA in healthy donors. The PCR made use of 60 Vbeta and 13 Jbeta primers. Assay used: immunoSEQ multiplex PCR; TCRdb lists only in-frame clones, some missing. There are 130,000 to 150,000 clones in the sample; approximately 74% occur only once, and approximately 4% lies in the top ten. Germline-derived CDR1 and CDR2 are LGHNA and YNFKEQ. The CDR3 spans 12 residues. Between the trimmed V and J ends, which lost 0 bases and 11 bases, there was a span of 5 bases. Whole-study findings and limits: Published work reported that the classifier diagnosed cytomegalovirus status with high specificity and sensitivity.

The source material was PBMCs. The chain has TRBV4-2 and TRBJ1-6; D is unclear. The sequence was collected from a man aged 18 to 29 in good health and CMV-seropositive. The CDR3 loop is CASSQEAAPLHF. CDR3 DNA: TGTGCCAGCAGCCAAGAAGCGGCACCCCTCCACTTT.